The entry below describes one T cell receptor beta chain. The antigen is not known. Gene names and germline match the mouse. The read falls 1 residue short of the CDR3 end, and the missing part is taken from the germline J gene. TCRbeta CDR3 was sequenced at survey depth with template counts. The method was immunoSEQ multiplex PCR; TCRdb's version includes in-frame clones alone and lacks a portion of them. The sample comprises several thousand clones, about 50% of which are singletons, and approximately 16% rests with the top ten. This record comes from a study of tissue T cells after allogeneic stem cell transplantation. The study's findings and limits: Which tissue TCRs were alloreactive or antigen-specific was not determined. Some clones might be persisting host cells. Anatomically similar tissues had similar TCR repertoires within each patient.

Time point: mouse harvest day 14 after allogeneic transplant. The graft held 10^6 splenic CD5+ T cells and 10^7 T-cell-depleted bone marrow cells. This mouse GVHD model was MHC-mismatched B6 to BALB/c, profiled day 7 or 14. The CDR3 consists of 14 residues. CDR1 is FNHDT, CDR2 SITEND, per germline (reference sequence). Trimming cost V 1 base and J 0 bases, with 5 bases left between them. What was sequenced was gut tissue. The rearrangement links TRBV19 to TRBJ1-3; D not certain. This TCR was recovered from a female BALB/c mouse given C57BL/6 T cells with graft-versus-host disease after an allogeneic hematopoietic cell transplant. The sequenced part of the CDR3 DNA is TGTGCCAGCAGTATAAACAATTCTGGAAATACGCTCTAT. It is translated as CASSINNSGNTLY. The whole CDR3 protein is CASSINNSGNTLYF.